The 26 T cell receptor beta chains in this list originate from one sample, sequenced in a study of control samples from healthy donors and cancer patients. TCRdb keeps only in-frame clones here, not all; method: immunoSEQ multiplex PCR. The sample contains 95,000 to 150,000 clones, roughly 92% of which appear only once. Sequencing input: PBMCs. The source of these receptors is a man aged 80 or over with head and neck cancer.

This clone was seen only once. V gene TRBV9 combines with J gene TRBJ2-3; 15 positions match TRBD2. V gave up 4 bases and J gave up 0 bases; unmatched junction bases: 6. There are 18 residues in the CDR3. Germline-derived CDR1 and CDR2 are SGDLS and YYNGEE. The CDR3 spells CASSPGLAGGPSTDTQYF. The CDR3 DNA follows: TGTGCCAGCAGCCCCGGACTAGCGGGGGGGCCGAGCACAGATACGCAGTATTTT.

The chain has TRBV7-9 and TRBJ1-1; D ambiguous. The length of the CDR3 is 14 residues. Germline values: CDR1 SEHNR, CDR2 FQNEAQ (reference sequence). V was pared by 5 bases and J by 5 bases, with 15 bases between. The CDR3 here is CASSEVIGNTEAFF. CDR3 in DNA: TGTGCCAGCAGCGAGGTCATAGGGAATACTGAAGCTTTCTTT.

The chain couples TRBV15 to TRBJ1-1; D not certain. From germline, CDR1 is LNHNV and CDR2 YYDKDF (reference sequence). V was trimmed by 1 base and J by 5 bases, leaving 11 bases between them. The CDR3 consists of 14 residues. As DNA, the CDR3 is TGTGCCACCAGCAGAGGCCCCTGGGAAACTGAAGCTTTCTTT. As protein: CATSRGPWETEAFF.

CDR3 DNA: TGTGCCAGCAGCTTGGGACAGCTCGACTATGGCTACACCTTC. It encodes CASSLGQLDYGYTF. The chain recombines TRBV14 with TRBJ1-2; 7 nucleotides match TRBD1. Germline lookup yields CDR1 SGHDN and CDR2 FVKESK. The CDR3 runs to 14 residues. V lost 5 bases to trimming and J lost 3 bases; unmatched junction nucleotides: 6.

The gene calls are TRBV11-2 and TRBJ1-3; a possible D gene is TRBD1 (5 bases). V was clipped by 5 bases and J by 0 bases, with 14 bases between them. CDR3 length equals 16 residues. The germline gives CDR1 SGHAT, CDR2 FQNNGV. In DNA form, the CDR3 reads TGTGCCAGCAGCAGCGGGGGACGGAACTCTGGAAACACCATATATTTT. The encoded protein is CASSSGGRNSGNTIYF. Looking up the rest from reference TRBV11-2 and TRBJ1-3 gives the full variable domain: EAGVAQSPRYKIIEKRQSVAFWCNPISGHATLYWYQQILGQGPKLLIQFQNNGVVDDSQLPKDRFSAERLKGVDSTLKIQPAKLEDSAVYLCASSSGGRNSGNTIYFGEGSWLTVV.

V is TRBV11-2 and J is TRBJ2-5; 8 bases are a match to TRBD2. V was clipped by 4 bases and J by 4 bases; unmatched bases: 14. The CDR3 sequence is 17 residues long. From germline, CDR1 is SGHAT and CDR2 FQNNGV. CDR3 residues: CASSYRQPGLAAETQYF. DNA for the CDR3: TGTGCCAGCAGCTATCGGCAACCCGGACTAGCAGCAGAGACCCAGTACTTC.

The chain uses TRBV6-2 or TRBV6-3 and TRBJ2-2, with 9 bases that match TRBD1. The CDR3 runs to 17 residues. The germline gives CDR1 MNHEY, CDR2 SVGEGT. With 0 bases clipped from V and 4 bases from J, the junction kept 6 bases outside the gene matches. The CDR3 DNA is TGTGCCAGCAGTTACTCATTCGGGACAGGGTTCACCGGGGAGCTGTTTTTT. Its translation: CASSYSFGTGFTGELFF.

The chain couples TRBV5-4 to TRBJ2-1, with D possibly matching TRBD2 (5 bases). Trimming stripped 4 bases from V and 9 bases from J, with 20 bases between. CDR3 length: 15 residues. Looked up from germline, CDR1 is SGHNT and CDR2 is YYREEE (reference sequence). This CDR3 is CASSPEAYSRGEQFF. The CDR3 DNA reads as TGTGCCAGCAGCCCGGAGGCCTACAGCCGGGGTGAGCAGTTCTTC.

This clone was counted many times. This chain joins TRBV4-1 and TRBJ2-1; perhaps TRBD2 as D (5 bases). Germline V gene sequence: CDR1 MGHRA, CDR2 YSYEKL. The CDR3 runs 16 residues. V was cut by 3 bases and J by 0 bases, with 12 bases left in between. The CDR3 DNA follows: TGCGCCAGCAGCCAGGCGGACGGAGGCTCCTACAATGAGCAGTTCTTC. Protein product: CASSQADGGSYNEQFF.

The V call is TRBV7-8, the J call TRBJ2-3, with 8 bases aligning to TRBD1. The germline CDR1 and CDR2 sequences are SGHVS and FQNEAQ. Trimming removed 5 bases from V and 6 bases from J; junction bases left unmatched: 10. The CDR3 is 15 amino acids. The CDR3 nucleotides read TGTGCCAGCAGCCCCCGGGGGACAGGCATGGATACGCAGTATTTT. This encodes CASSPRGTGMDTQYF.

This rearrangement joins TRBV5-6 to TRBJ1-4; D is perhaps TRBD1 (6 bases). The V and J ends lost 0 bases and 2 bases respectively, with 14 bases between them. Germline lookup yields CDR1 SGHDT and CDR2 YYEEEE. This CDR3 has 17 amino acids. The CDR3 bases are TGTGCCAGCAGCTTGGCTACAGGGCGATTCACTAATGAAAAACTGTTTTTT. Protein: CASSLATGRFTNEKLFF. Full variable domain (rest looked up from reference TRBV5-6 and TRBJ1-4): DAGVTQSPTHLIKTRGQQVTLRCSPKSGHDTVSWYQQALGQGPQFIFQYYEEEERQRGNFPDRFSGHQFPNYSSELNVNALLLGDSALYLCASSLATGRFTNEKLFFGSGTQLSVL.

The chain links TRBV5-4 to TRBJ2-1; 8 positions match TRBD1. J lost 6 bases, V lost 4 bases, and 6 bases had no gene match. This CDR3 comprises 14 residues. CDR1 is SGHNT and CDR2 is YYREEE in the germline V gene (reference sequence). The CDR3 sequence: CASSKGQGGNEQFF. DNA for the CDR3: TGTGCCAGCAGCAAAGGACAGGGCGGCAATGAGCAGTTCTTC.

V gene TRBV18 combines with J gene TRBJ1-2; D ambiguous. From germline, CDR1 is KGHSH and CDR2 LQKENI. The CDR3 runs 11 residues. Trimming removed 5 bases from V and 5 bases from J, with 6 bases in between. CDR3 sequence (DNA): TGTGCCAGCTCAAACGGGTATGGCTACACCTTC. Its protein is CASSNGYGYTF.

The chain carries TRBV11-2 and TRBJ2-5; TRBD2 agrees at 10 bases. V shed 1 base and J 5 bases; nucleotides not matched to a gene: 10. This CDR3 region has 17 residues. The germline V gene has CDR1 SGHAT and CDR2 FQNNGV. CDR3 DNA sequence: TGTGCCAGCAGCTTAGCGGGGCTAGCGGGAGAATTGGAGACCCAGTACTTC. This codes for CASSLAGLAGELETQYF. Looking up the rest from reference TRBV11-2 and TRBJ2-5 gives the full variable domain: EAGVAQSPRYKIIEKRQSVAFWCNPISGHATLYWYQQILGQGPKLLIQFQNNGVVDDSQLPKDRFSAERLKGVDSTLKIQPAKLEDSAVYLCASSLAGLAGELETQYFGPGTRLLVL.

This clone was observed a handful of times. The chain couples TRBV18 to TRBJ1-6; D is possibly TRBD1 (5 bases). The CDR3 contains 14 residues. Deletions cut 2 bases from V and 8 bases from J, with 10 bases between. CDR1 is KGHSH, CDR2 LQKENI, per germline. The chain's CDR3 is CASSPGGLDSPLHF. CDR3 DNA sequence: TGTGCCAGCTCACCAGGGGGTTTGGATTCACCCCTCCACTTT.

J is TRBJ2-1 and V is TRBV10-2; 10 positions match TRBD2. This CDR3 has 15 residues. Germline assignment: CDR1 WSHSY and CDR2 SAAADI. With 3 bases clipped from V and 6 bases from J, the junction kept 5 bases outside the gene matches. CDR3 sequence (DNA): TGCGCCAGCAGTGATACGAGCGGGAGGGCCAATGAGCAGTTCTTC. This codes for CASSDTSGRANEQFF.

This clone was seen just once. This chain uses TRBV24-1 with TRBJ2-7; D is perhaps TRBD1 (6 bases). The V gene's germline CDR1 is KGHDR and CDR2 SFDVKD. The CDR3 loop spans 15 amino acids. Trimming pared 3 bases from V and 6 bases from J, leaving 17 bases between. CDR3 nucleotide sequence: TGTGCCACCAGTGATCCATTAGACAGGAAAGGCGAGCAGTACTTC. Translating gives CATSDPLDRKGEQYF.

The chain recombines TRBV5-1 with TRBJ1-6, with TRBD1 identical over 8 bases. Germline CDR1 SGHRS, CDR2 YFSETQ. This CDR3 comprises 15 residues. Germline trimming cut 3 bases from V and 10 bases from J; bases unmatched to any gene: 9. The DNA for the CDR3 is TGCGCCAGCAGCTCAGACAGGGGAGGCATCTCACCCCTCCACTTT. Protein sequence: CASSSDRGGISPLHF.

The J gene is TRBJ2-2, the V gene TRBV11-3; D remains ambiguous. Germline-derived CDR1 and CDR2 are SGHNT and YENEEA. CDR3 size: 16 residues. V was shortened by 1 base and J by 2 bases, with 11 bases between the two germline ends. The CDR3 region has the DNA TGTGCCAGCAGCTTAGGTTGGGGAAGCAACACCGGGGAGCTGTTTTTT. The encoded protein is CASSLGWGSNTGELFF.

V and J are TRBV5-4 and TRBJ1-2; D not certain. The V end was cut by 4 bases, the J end by 8 bases, with 18 bases between. The length of the CDR3 is 14 residues. Per the germline V gene, CDR1 is SGHNT and CDR2 is YYREEE (reference sequence). CDR3 coding DNA: TGTGCCAGCAGCGGAGTCTATCGGGAGGAGGGCTACACCTTC. It yields the protein CASSGVYREEGYTF.

The genes are TRBV7-9 and TRBJ2-1, with 9 bases that match TRBD1. Germline V CDR1 and CDR2: SEHNR, FQNEAQ (reference sequence). J lost 4 bases, V lost 2 bases, and 12 bases had no gene match. This CDR3 region has 18 residues. The CDR3 nucleotides read TGTGCCAGCAGCTTAATCCGCATGACGGGACAGGGATACAATGAGCAGTTCTTC. Its translation is CASSLIRMTGQGYNEQFF.

This clone was detected only once. V gene TRBV25-1 combines with J gene TRBJ1-2; possible D gene TRBD1, 5 bases. Trimming cost V 4 bases and J 2 bases, with 8 bases left between them. The CDR3 runs 13 residues. The V gene's germline CDR1 is MGHDK and CDR2 SYGVNS. The CDR3 DNA sequence: TGTGCCAGCAGTGTAACAGGAAACTATGGCTACACCTTC. It encodes CASSVTGNYGYTF.

The rearrangement joins TRBV9 to TRBJ2-6; no reliable D call. This CDR3 spans 14 amino acids. V was shortened by 1 base and J by 0 bases, with 2 bases between the two germline ends. Germline V CDR1 and CDR2: SGDLS, YYNGEE. The CDR3 protein is CASSVRSGANVLTF. DNA for the CDR3: TGTGCCAGCAGCGTACGCTCTGGGGCCAACGTCCTGACTTTC.

The CDR3 DNA follows: TGTGCCAGCGCGGACTTAAGGCGTGTTGCCCAGTACTTC. Encoded protein: CASADLRRVAQYF. The chain combines TRBV6-1 with TRBJ2-5, with a tentative D call TRBD2 (5 bases). The V end lost 8 bases, the J end lost 9 bases, and 19 bases lay between the germline ends. This CDR3 contains 13 residues. Germline CDR1 reads MNHNS; CDR2 reads SASEGT.

With respect to this clone: One end of the junction varies from germline; a read error may be responsible. The gene calls are TRBV9 and TRBJ2-7; no definite D call. Looked up from germline, CDR1 is SGDLS and CDR2 is YYNGEE. The CDR3 length is 14 residues. CDR3: CASNVGLTGYEQYF. CDR3 nucleotides: TGTGCCAGCAACGTAGGTCTCACTGGCTACGAGCAGTACTTC.

J is TRBJ1-6 and V is TRBV2, with TRBD1 identical over 7 bases. CDR1 and CDR2 (germline): SNHLY, FYNNEI. The CDR3 sequence is 15 residues long. V trimming: 3 bases; J trimming: 5 bases; junction bases outside the gene matches: 4. The chain's CDR3 is CASSEKGADNSPLHF. The DNA of the CDR3 is TGTGCCAGCAGTGAGAAGGGGGCCGATAATTCACCCCTCCACTTT.